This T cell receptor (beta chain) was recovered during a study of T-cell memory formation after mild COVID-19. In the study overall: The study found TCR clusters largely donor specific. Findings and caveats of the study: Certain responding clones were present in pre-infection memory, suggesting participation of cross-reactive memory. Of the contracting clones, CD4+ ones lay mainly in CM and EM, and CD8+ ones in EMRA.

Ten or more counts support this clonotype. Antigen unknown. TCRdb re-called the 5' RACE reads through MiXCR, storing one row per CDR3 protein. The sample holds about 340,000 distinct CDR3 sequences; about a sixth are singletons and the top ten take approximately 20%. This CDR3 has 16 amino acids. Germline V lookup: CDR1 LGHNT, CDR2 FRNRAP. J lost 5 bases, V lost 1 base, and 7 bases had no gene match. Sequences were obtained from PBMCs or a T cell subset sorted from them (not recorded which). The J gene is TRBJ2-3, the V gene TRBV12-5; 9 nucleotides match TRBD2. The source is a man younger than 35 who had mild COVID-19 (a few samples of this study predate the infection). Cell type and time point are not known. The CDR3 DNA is TGTGCTAGTGGTTTGGGCGGGGGGGCCCCCGAAGATACGCAGTATTTT. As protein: CASGLGGGAPEDTQYF.